This T cell receptor beta chain is from a study of blood T cell repertoires in COVID-19. Sequencing was performed with immunoSEQ multiplex PCR; in TCRdb, only in-frame clones are kept and a portion is missing. The repertoire holds fewer than 150,000 clones, approximately 91% seen once, with roughly a tenth in the top ten. The V segment lost 4 bases and the J segment 1 base; nucleotides outside the gene matches: 6. This CDR3 has 16 residues. CDR1 SGHDT and CDR2 YYEEEE come from the germline V gene. The chain combines TRBV5-6 with TRBJ2-3; 10 bases align to TRBD2. The sequence came from a middle-aged man with active or convalescent COVID-19. Specimen: peripheral blood. CDR3 residues: CASSRSGRGGTDTQYF. CDR3 nucleotides: TGTGCCAGCAGCAGGAGCGGGAGGGGAGGCACAGATACGCAGTATTTT.